This T cell receptor (beta chain) comes out of a study of persistence of HIV-infected CD4 T cells. Findings and caveats of the study: Antigen-responding cells were enriched for degenerate expanded CDR3beta sequences.

The stimulus was an HIV-1 Gag 15-mer peptide pool, approximately 0.93 ug/peptide/mL. Responding CD4+ T cells were sorted by upregulation of both CD40 ligand and CD69. Donors had undetectable plasma HIV-1 RNA, under 50 copies/mL, for 4+ years. Donors had CD4+ T cell counts above 400 cells/uL and were CMV-seropositive. The libraries were made with immunoSEQ version 4 in survey mode. The protocol was immunoSEQ multiplex PCR, while the TCRdb copy is restricted to in-frame clones and leaves out a portion. The repertoire holds about 25,000 clones, with over 65% as singletons. This clone was seen only once. Antigen: not known. Germline V gives CDR1 SGHRS, CDR2 YFSETQ. With 3 bases clipped from V and 0 bases from J, the junction kept 8 bases outside the gene matches. The CDR3 sequence is 16 residues long.

This receptor was taken from an adult man with HIV who was CMV-seropositive. The starting material was CD4+ T cells sorted from PBMCs after roughly 20-hour stimulation, obtained from a patient who received antiretroviral therapy. The gene calls are TRBV5-1 and TRBJ1-1, with TRBD1 matching 7 bases. CDR3 in DNA: TGCGCCAGCAGCTCGGACAGGAAACTGGTGAACACTGAAGCTTTCTTT. This gives the protein CASSSDRKLVNTEAFF.